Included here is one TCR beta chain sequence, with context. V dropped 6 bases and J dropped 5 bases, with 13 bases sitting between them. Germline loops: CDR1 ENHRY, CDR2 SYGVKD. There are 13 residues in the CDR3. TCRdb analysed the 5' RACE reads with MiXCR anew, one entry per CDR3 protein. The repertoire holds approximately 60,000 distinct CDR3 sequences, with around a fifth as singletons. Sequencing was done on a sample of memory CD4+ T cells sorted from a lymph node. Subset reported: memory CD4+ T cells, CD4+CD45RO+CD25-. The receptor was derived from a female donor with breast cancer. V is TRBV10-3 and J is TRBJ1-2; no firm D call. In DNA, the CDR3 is TGTGCCATCAGGGCAGTCTCCCTTTATGGCTACACCTTC. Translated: CAIRAVSLYGYTF.